The T cell receptor (beta chain) under discussion was sequenced for a study of T cells in Graves' hyperthyroidism and ophthalmopathy. This clonotype showed up many times. It was RNA transcripts that yielded the amplified TCR beta CDR3 regions. TCR CDR3 underwent first-round RT-PCR with the HTBI primer set. TCRdb itself ran the multiplex PCR reads through MiXCR, one entry per CDR3 protein. The sample records some 420,000 distinct CDR3 sequences, approximately 13% being singletons. CDR1 and CDR2 from the germline V gene are MDHEN and SYDVKM. After removal of 5 bases from V and 2 bases from J, the junction contained 11 bases not matched to a gene. CDR3 length: 17 amino acids.

The TCR originated in a woman aged 18 to 35 with Graves' hyperthyroidism. Sequencing was carried out using blood. V gene TRBV28 combines with J gene TRBJ2-1, with 8 nucleotides matching TRBD2. The CDR3 region is CASSTHTSGPAYNEQFF. The CDR3 DNA is TGTGCCAGCAGTACCCACACTAGCGGTCCCGCCTACAATGAGCAGTTCTTC.